This record looks at one T cell receptor (beta chain) sequence and its context. As yet, its antigen is unknown. These data belong to a study of T cells in Graves' hyperthyroidism and ophthalmopathy. Study outcomes and limitations: Model-based prediction identified ophthalmopathy a median 6.5 months prior to its onset. Ophthalmopathy could be told apart from stable hyperthyroidism with a 13 V-J model. Clonotypes that were expanded in thyroid above 0.001 mostly appeared in blood too.

TCR beta CDR3 regions were amplified from RNA transcripts. During a first-round RT-PCR of the TCR CDR3, the HTBI primer set was used. TCRdb used MiXCR to reprocess the multiplex PCR reads, holding one entry per CDR3 protein. This table holds 300,000 to 350,000 distinct CDR3 sequences, 21% found once. Patients between 18 and 65 years old had hyperthyroidism, newly diagnosed and lasting under 2 months. V was clipped by 2 bases and J by 4 bases; unmatched bases: 14. This CDR3 contains 18 residues. Per germline, CDR1 LGHNA and CDR2 YNFKEQ. The chain has TRBV4-2 and TRBJ2-3; 8 nucleotides align to TRBD2. This TCR was sampled from a woman between 50 and 59 years old with Graves' hyperthyroidism. The specimen sequenced was blood. The CDR3 region is CASSQMGRSGGWADTQYF. The CDR3 nucleotides are TGTGCCAGCAGCCAAATGGGGAGAAGCGGGGGATGGGCAGATACGCAGTATTTT.